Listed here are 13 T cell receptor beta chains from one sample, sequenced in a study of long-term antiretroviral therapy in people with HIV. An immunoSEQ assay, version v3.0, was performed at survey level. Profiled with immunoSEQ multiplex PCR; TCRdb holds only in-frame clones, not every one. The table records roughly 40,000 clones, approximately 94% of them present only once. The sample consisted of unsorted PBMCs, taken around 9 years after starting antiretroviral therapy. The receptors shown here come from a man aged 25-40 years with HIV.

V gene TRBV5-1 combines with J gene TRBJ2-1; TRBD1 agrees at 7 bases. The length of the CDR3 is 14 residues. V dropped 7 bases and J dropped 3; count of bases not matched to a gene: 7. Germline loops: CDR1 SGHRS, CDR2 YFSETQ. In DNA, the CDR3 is TGCGCCAGCTCTAGGGCAGGGGGCTACAATGAGCAGTTCTTC. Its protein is CASSRAGGYNEQFF.

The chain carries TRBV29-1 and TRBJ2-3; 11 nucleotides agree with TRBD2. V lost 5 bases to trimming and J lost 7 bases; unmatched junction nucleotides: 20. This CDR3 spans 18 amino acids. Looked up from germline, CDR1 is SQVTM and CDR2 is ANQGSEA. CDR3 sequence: CSVQPPSSGGTSQNTQYF. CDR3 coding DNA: TGCAGCGTTCAACCCCCGTCTAGCGGGGGGACCTCACAGAATACGCAGTATTTT.

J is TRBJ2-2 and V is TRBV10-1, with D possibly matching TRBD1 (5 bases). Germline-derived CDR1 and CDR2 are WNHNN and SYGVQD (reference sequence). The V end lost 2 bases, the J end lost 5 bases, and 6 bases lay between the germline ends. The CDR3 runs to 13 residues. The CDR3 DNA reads TGCGCCAGCAGTGAGGACAGAACCGGGGAGCTGTTTTTT. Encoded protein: CASSEDRTGELFF.

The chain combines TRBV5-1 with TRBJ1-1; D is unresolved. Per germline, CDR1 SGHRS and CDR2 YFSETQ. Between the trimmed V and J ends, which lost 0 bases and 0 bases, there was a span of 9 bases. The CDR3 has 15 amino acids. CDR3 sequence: CASSLASGLNTEAFF. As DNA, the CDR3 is TGCGCCAGCAGCTTGGCGTCAGGCCTGAACACTGAAGCTTTCTTT.

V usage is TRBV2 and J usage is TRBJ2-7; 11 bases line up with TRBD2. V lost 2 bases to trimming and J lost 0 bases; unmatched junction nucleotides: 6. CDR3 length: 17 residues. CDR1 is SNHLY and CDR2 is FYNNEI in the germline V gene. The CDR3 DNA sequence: TGTGCCAGCAGTGAATGGCTAGCGGGGGGTAACTCCTACGAGCAGTACTTC. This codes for CASSEWLAGGNSYEQYF.

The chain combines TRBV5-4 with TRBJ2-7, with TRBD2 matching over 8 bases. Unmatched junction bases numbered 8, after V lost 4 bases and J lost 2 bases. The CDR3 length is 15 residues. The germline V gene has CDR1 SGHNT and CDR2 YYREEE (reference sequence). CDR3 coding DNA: TGTGCCAGCAGCCTCCGAGCGGGGGCTACCTACGAGCAGTACTTC. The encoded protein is CASSLRAGATYEQYF.

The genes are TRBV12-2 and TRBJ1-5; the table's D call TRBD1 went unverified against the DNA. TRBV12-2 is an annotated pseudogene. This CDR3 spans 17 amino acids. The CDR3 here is CASRLAEAGVRNQPQHF. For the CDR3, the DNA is TGTGCAAGTCGCTTAGCGGAAGCAGGGGTGCGAAATCAGCCCCAGCATTTT.

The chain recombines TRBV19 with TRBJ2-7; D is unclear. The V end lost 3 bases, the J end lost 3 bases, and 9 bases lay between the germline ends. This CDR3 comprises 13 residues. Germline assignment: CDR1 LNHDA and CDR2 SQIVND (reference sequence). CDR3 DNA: TGTGCCAGTAGTATGAAGGCTAACTACGAGCAGTACGTC. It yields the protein CASSMKANYEQYV.

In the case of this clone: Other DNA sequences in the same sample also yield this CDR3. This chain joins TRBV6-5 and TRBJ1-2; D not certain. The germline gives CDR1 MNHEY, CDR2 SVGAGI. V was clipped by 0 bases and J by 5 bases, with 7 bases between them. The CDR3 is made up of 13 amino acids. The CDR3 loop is CASSYSNGYGYTF. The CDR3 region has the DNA TGTGCCAGCAGTTACTCTAACGGATATGGCTACACCTTC.

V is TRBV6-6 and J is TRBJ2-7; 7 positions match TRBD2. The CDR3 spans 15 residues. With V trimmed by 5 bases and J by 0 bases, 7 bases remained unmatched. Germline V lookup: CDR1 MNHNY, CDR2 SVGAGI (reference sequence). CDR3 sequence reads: CASSATGDYSYEQYF. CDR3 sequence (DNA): TGTGCCAGCAGTGCCACGGGGGACTACTCCTACGAGCAGTACTTC.

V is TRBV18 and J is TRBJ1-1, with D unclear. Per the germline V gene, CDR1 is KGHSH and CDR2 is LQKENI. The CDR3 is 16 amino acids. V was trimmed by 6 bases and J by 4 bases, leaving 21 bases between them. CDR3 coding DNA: TGTGCCAGCTCGCCGTCCCGGGGTGGGAGTGGCACTGAAGCTTTCTTT. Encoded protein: CASSPSRGGSGTEAFF.

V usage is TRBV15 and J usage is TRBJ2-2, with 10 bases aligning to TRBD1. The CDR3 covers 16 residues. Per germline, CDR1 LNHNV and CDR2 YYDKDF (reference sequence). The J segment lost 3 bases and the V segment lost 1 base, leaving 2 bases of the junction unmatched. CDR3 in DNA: TGTGCCACCAGCAGAGGGGGACAGGGGTACACCGGGGAGCTGTTTTTT. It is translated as CATSRGGQGYTGELFF.

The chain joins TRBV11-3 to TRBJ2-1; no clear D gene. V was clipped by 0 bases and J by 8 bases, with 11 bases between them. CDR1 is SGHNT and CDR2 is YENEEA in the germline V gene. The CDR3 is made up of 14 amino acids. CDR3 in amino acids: CASSLDLSVHEQFF. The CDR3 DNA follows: TGTGCCAGCAGCTTAGATCTAAGCGTGCATGAGCAGTTCTTC.